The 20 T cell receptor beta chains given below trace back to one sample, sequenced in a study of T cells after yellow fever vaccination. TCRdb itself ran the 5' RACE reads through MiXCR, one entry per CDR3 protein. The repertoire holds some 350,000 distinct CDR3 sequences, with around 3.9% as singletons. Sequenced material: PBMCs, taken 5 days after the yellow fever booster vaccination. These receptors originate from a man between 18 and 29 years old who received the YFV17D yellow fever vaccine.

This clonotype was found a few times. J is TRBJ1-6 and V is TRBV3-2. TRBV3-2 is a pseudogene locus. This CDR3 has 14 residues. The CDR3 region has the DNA TGTGCCAGCAGCCACCCAACCTATAATTCACCCCTCCACTTT. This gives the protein CASSHPTYNSPLHF.

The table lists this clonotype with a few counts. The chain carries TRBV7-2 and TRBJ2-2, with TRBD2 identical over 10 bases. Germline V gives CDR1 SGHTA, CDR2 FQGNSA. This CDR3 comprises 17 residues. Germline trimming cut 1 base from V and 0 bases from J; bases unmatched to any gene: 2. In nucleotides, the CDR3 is TGTGCCAGCAGCTTAGTAGCGGGGGGCTCGAACACCGGGGAGCTGTTTTTT. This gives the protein CASSLVAGGSNTGELFF.

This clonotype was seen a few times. The CDR3 DNA follows: TGTGCCAGCAGCCCCCGCGCACCCTACAATGAGCAGTTCTTC. Protein sequence: CASSPRAPYNEQFF. The chain joins TRBV7-2 to TRBJ2-1; D call uncertain. CDR3 size: 14 residues. CDR1 is SGHTA and CDR2 is FQGNSA in the germline V gene. V was cut by 5 bases and J by 2 bases, with 10 bases left in between.

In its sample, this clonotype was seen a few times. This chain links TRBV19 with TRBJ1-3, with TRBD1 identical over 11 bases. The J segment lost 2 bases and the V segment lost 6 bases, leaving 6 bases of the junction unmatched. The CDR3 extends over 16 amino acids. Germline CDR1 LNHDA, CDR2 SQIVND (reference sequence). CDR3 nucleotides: TGTGCCAGTAGCGGTTGGACAGGGGGCACTGGAAACACCATATATTTT. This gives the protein CASSGWTGGTGNTIYF.

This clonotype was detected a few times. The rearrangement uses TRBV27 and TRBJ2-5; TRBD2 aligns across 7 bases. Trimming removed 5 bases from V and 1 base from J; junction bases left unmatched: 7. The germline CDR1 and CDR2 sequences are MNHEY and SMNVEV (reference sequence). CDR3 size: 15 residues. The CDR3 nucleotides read TGTGCCAGCAGTCCAAGGTCTAGCGGCCAAGAGACCCAGTACTTC. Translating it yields CASSPRSSGQETQYF.

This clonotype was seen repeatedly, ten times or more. This chain's CDR3 is CASSLSYEQFF. The CDR3 DNA reads TGTGCCAGCAGCTTGTCCTATGAGCAGTTCTTC. The chain employs TRBV5-6 and TRBJ2-1, with D hard to call. This CDR3 spans 11 amino acids. The V end was cut by 1 base, the J end by 8 bases, with 4 bases between. CDR1 and CDR2 from the germline V gene are SGHDT and YYEEEE. The variable domain in full, completed from reference TRBV5-6 and TRBJ2-1, reads DAGVTQSPTHLIKTRGQQVTLRCSPKSGHDTVSWYQQALGQGPQFIFQYYEEEERQRGNFPDRFSGHQFPNYSSELNVNALLLGDSALYLCASSLSYEQFFGPGTRLTVL.

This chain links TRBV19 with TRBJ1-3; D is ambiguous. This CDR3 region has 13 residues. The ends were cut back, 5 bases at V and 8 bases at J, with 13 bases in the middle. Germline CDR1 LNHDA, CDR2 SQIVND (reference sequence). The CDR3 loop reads CASSARSSDTIYF. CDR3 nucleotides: TGTGCCAGTAGTGCGAGGTCGTCGGACACCATATATTTT.

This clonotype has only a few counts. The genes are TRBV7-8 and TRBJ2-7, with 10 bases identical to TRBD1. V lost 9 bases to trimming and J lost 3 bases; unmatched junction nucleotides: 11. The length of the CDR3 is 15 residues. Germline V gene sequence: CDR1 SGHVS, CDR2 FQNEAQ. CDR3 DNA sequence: TGTGCCAGTTCGAGGGGGGACAGGGGTTTCTACGAGCAGTACGTC. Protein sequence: CASSRGDRGFYEQYV.

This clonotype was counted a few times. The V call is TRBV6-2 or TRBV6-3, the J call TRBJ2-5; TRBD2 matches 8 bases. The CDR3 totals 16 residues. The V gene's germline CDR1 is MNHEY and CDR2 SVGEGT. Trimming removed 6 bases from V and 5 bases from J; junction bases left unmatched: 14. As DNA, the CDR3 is TGTGCCAGCAGCCCACGGGGGCGAGCGGGGGTCGAGACCCAGTACTTC. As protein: CASSPRGRAGVETQYF.

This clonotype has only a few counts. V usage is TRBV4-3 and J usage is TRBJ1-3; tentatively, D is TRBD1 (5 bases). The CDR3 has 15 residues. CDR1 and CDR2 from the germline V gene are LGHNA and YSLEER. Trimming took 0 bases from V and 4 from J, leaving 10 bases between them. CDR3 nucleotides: TGCGCCAGCAGCCAAGATTGGCCAGGGGGAAACACCATATATTTT. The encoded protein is CASSQDWPGGNTIYF.

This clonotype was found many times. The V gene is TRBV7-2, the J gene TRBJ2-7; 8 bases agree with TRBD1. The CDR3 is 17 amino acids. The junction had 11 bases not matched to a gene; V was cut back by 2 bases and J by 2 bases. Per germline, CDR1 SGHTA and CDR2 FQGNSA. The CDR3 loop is CASSLRPGGSKPYEQYV. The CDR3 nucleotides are TGTGCCAGCAGCTTAAGGCCAGGGGGCTCCAAACCCTACGAGCAGTACGTC.

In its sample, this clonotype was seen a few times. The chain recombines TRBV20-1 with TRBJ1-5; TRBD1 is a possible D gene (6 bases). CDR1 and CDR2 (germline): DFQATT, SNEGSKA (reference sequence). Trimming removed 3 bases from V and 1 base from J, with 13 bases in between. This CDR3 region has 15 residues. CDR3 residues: CSASPGVGSNQPQHF. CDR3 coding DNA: TGCAGTGCTAGCCCAGGGGTAGGAAGCAATCAGCCCCAGCATTTT.

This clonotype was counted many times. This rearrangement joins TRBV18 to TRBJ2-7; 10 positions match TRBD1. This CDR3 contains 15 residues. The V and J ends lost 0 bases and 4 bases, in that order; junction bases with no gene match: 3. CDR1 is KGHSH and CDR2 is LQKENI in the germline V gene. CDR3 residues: CASSPPGDRGYEQYF. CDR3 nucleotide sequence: TGTGCCAGCTCACCACCTGGGGACAGGGGTTACGAGCAGTACTTC.

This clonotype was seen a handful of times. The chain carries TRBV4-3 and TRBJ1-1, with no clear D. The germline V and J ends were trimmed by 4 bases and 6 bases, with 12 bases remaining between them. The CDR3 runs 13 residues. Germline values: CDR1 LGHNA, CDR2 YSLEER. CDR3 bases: TGCGCCAGCAGCCGCGGACGCCGGTCTGAAGCTTTCTTT. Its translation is CASSRGRRSEAFF.

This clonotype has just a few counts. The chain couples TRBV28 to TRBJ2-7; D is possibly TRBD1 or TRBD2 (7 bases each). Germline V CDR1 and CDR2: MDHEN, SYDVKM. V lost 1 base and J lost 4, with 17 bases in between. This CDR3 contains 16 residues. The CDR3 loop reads CASSLSPGGGLYEQYV. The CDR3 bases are TGTGCCAGCAGTTTATCACCAGGGGGGGGCCTTTACGAGCAGTACGTC.

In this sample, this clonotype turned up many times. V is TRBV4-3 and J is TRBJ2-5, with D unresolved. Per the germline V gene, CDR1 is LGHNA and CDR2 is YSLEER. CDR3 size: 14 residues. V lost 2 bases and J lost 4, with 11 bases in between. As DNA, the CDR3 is TGCGCCAGCAGCCAATCCCGGGTTTCAGAGACCCAGTACTTC. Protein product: CASSQSRVSETQYF.

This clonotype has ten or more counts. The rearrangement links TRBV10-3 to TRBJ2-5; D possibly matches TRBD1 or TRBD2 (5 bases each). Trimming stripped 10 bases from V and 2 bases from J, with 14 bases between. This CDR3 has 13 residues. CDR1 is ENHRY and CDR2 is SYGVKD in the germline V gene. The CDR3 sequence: CATGRLLQETQYF. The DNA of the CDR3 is TGTGCCACGGGACGGTTACTGCAAGAGACCCAGTACTTC.

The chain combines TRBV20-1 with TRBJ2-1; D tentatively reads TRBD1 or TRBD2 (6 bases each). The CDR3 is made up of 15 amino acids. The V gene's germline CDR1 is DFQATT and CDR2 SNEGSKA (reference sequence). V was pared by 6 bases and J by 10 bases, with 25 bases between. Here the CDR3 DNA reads TGCAGTGCGCTTCGAGGGGGGTCCGAAATCCACGAGCAGTTCTTC. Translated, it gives CSALRGGSEIHEQFF.

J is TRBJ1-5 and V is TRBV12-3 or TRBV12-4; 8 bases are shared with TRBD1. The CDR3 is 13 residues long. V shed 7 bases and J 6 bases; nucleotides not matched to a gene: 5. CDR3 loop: CASNSGGSQPQHF. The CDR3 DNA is TGTGCCAGCAACTCAGGGGGCAGTCAGCCCCAGCATTTT.

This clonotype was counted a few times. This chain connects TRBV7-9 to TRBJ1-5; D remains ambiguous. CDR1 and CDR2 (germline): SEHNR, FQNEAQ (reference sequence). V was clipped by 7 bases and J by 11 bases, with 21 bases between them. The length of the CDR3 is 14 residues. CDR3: CASTSGEGSGAQHF. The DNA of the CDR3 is TGTGCCAGCACCTCCGGTGAAGGGAGCGGAGCCCAGCATTTT.